A selection of T cell receptor beta chains follows, all from one sample in a study of early T cells in non-severe SARS-CoV-2 infection. TCRdb independently ran MiXCR on the 5' RACE reads; one entry per CDR3 protein. Found here are 75,000 to 90,000 distinct CDR3 sequences, about 15% of them singletons; the top ten hold around 6%. Sequenced material: whole blood. The receptors were gathered from an adult who was a healthcare worker with PCR-confirmed SARS-CoV-2 infection or an uninfected control (not recorded which). Both conserved end residues are part of each CDR3. D genes are given only for firm matches. Part of the rows lack a size; the others show once, few, many or a class for expanded clones.

d_gene: .; j_gene: TRBJ1-2; v_gene: TRBV12-3/TRBV12-4; len: 16; abundance: few; CDR3aa: CASSLGGVAGPYGYTF; CDR3nt: TGTGCCAGCAGTTTAGGGGGGGTTGCGGGTCCCTATGGCTACACCTTC
d_gene: .; j_gene: TRBJ2-3; v_gene: TRBV10-3; len: 16; abundance: .; CDR3aa: CAISERGHSSTDTQYF; CDR3nt: TGTGCCATCAGTGAGCGTGGACATTCTAGCACAGATACGCAGTATTTT
d_gene: TRBD2; j_gene: TRBJ2-3; v_gene: TRBV12-3/TRBV12-4; len: 17; abundance: few; CDR3aa: CASSLWASGRATDTQYF; CDR3nt: TGTGCCAGCAGTTTGTGGGCTAGCGGGAGGGCCACAGATACGCAGTATTTT
d_gene: TRBD2; j_gene: TRBJ2-1; v_gene: TRBV19; len: 16; abundance: .; CDR3aa: CASSISLAGGLNEQFF; CDR3nt: TGTGCCAGTAGTATTAGCCTAGCGGGAGGGTTAAATGAGCAGTTCTTC
d_gene: .; j_gene: TRBJ2-7; v_gene: TRBV11-2; len: 13; abundance: many; CDR3aa: CASSLVTPYEQYF; CDR3nt: TGTGCCAGCAGCTTAGTGACCCCCTACGAGCAGTACTTC
d_gene: .; j_gene: TRBJ1-2; v_gene: TRBV6-1; len: 14; abundance: few; CDR3aa: CASSEARGNYGYTF; CDR3nt: TGTGCCAGCAGTGAAGCGAGGGGAAACTATGGCTACACCTTC
d_gene: TRBD2; j_gene: TRBJ2-7; v_gene: TRBV4-2; len: 17; abundance: few; CDR3aa: CASSQDLGAGNSYEQYF; CDR3nt: TGTGCCAGCAGCCAAGATCTGGGAGCGGGAAACTCCTACGAGCAGTACTTC
d_gene: .; j_gene: TRBJ1-2; v_gene: TRBV7-2; len: 13; abundance: .; CDR3aa: CASSLTLNYGYTF; CDR3nt: TGTGCCAGCAGCTTGACGTTGAACTATGGCTACACCTTC
d_gene: TRBD1; j_gene: TRBJ2-7; v_gene: TRBV5-5; len: 16; abundance: .; CDR3aa: CASSLHPTGDYGEQYF; CDR3nt: TGTGCCAGCAGCTTACACCCGACAGGGGATTATGGCGAGCAGTACTTC
d_gene: TRBD1; j_gene: TRBJ2-3; v_gene: TRBV5-1; len: 17; abundance: .; CDR3aa: CASSLLSRGQGTDTQYF; CDR3nt: TGCGCCAGCAGCTTGTTAAGTAGGGGACAGGGCACAGATACGCAGTATTTT
d_gene: .; j_gene: TRBJ2-2; v_gene: TRBV29-1; len: 11; abundance: .; CDR3aa: CSVILAGELFF; CDR3nt: TGCAGCGTTATTCTCGCCGGGGAGCTGTTTTTT
d_gene: .; j_gene: TRBJ2-5; v_gene: TRBV11-2; len: 14; abundance: few; CDR3aa: CASSFSRGGETQYF; CDR3nt: TGTGCCAGCAGCTTTTCGAGGGGGGGAGAGACCCAGTACTTC
d_gene: .; j_gene: TRBJ2-7; v_gene: TRBV7-2; len: 13; abundance: few; CDR3aa: CASSTRIVYEQYF; CDR3nt: TGTGCCAGCAGCACTAGGATAGTCTACGAGCAGTACTTC
d_gene: .; j_gene: TRBJ2-5; v_gene: TRBV20-1; len: 16; abundance: few; CDR3aa: CSARVPVVGLQETQYF; CDR3nt: TGCAGTGCTAGAGTTCCGGTAGTTGGATTACAAGAGACCCAGTACTTC
d_gene: .; j_gene: TRBJ1-2; v_gene: TRBV30; len: 13; abundance: .; CDR3aa: CASQGSADYGYTF; CDR3nt: TGTGCCTCACAGGGAAGTGCGGACTATGGCTACACCTTC
d_gene: .; j_gene: TRBJ2-1; v_gene: TRBV5-4; len: 15; abundance: .; CDR3aa: CASSPVIDTYNEQFF; CDR3nt: TGTGCCAGCAGCCCCGTGATCGACACATACAATGAGCAGTTCTTC
d_gene: TRBD1; j_gene: TRBJ1-5; v_gene: TRBV20-1; len: 15; abundance: many; CDR3aa: CSARAIQGGNQPQHF; CDR3nt: TGCAGTGCTAGAGCGATACAGGGGGGCAATCAGCCCCAGCATTTT
d_gene: TRBD2; j_gene: TRBJ2-2; v_gene: TRBV7-8; len: 20; abundance: .; CDR3aa: CASSLGLVGLAGANTGELFF; CDR3nt: TGTGCCAGCAGCTTAGGTCTTGTGGGACTAGCGGGCGCGAACACCGGGGAGCTGTTTTTT
d_gene: TRBD1; j_gene: TRBJ1-1; v_gene: TRBV2; len: 12; abundance: .; CDR3aa: CASSDDRGEAFF; CDR3nt: TGTGCCAGCAGTGATGACAGGGGGGAAGCTTTCTTT
d_gene: .; j_gene: TRBJ2-3; v_gene: TRBV7-2; len: 13; abundance: few; CDR3aa: CASSLALADTQYF; CDR3nt: TGTGCCAGCAGCTTAGCTTTGGCAGATACGCAGTATTTT
d_gene: .; j_gene: TRBJ2-5; v_gene: TRBV2; len: 14; abundance: .; CDR3aa: CASTDRRLQETQYF; CDR3nt: TGTGCCAGCACCGACAGGAGACTCCAAGAGACCCAGTACTTC
d_gene: .; j_gene: TRBJ1-3; v_gene: TRBV7-2; len: 14; abundance: .; CDR3aa: CASSSGLRGNTIYF; CDR3nt: TGTGCCAGCAGCTCGGGCTTAAGGGGAAACACCATATATTTT